This passage covers 4 T cell receptor beta chains from one sample sequenced in a study of T-cell reconstitution after alpha-beta-depleted transplantation in children. The authors prepared the TCRbeta library with unique molecular identifiers. TCRdb recomputed calls from the PCR reads with MiXCR, one row per CDR3 protein. Of more than 400,000 distinct CDR3 sequences in the sample, over 40% were seen once. This material consisted of PBMCs, taken before TCRalphabeta/CD19-depleted stem cell transplant. These receptor sequences come from a girl aged 2 to 9 with aplastic anemia, due to receive a stem cell transplant.

At least ten counts were recorded for this clonotype. The CDR3 nucleotides read TGTGCCAGCAGTTACGACGCGGGAGGGGGAAGCTCCTACAATGAGCAGTTCTTC. It codes for CASSYDAGGGSSYNEQFF. The chain joins TRBV6-5 to TRBJ2-1, with 9 bases aligning to TRBD2. V shed 2 bases and J 0 bases; nucleotides not matched to a gene: 8. The germline CDR1 and CDR2 sequences are MNHEY and SVGAGI. This CDR3 contains 18 residues.

The genes are TRBV5-1 and TRBJ2-2; D gene uncertain. Per the germline V gene, CDR1 is SGHRS and CDR2 is YFSETQ. The ends were cut back, 6 bases at V and 3 bases at J, with 9 bases in the middle. CDR3 size: 13 residues. CDR3 coding DNA: TGCGCCAGCAAAAATAGTGACACCGGGGAGCTGTTTTTT. The encoded protein is CASKNSDTGELFF. The variable domain in full, with the rest retrieved from reference TRBV5-1 and TRBJ2-2, is KAGVTQTPRYLIKTRGQQVTLSCSPISGHRSVSWYQQTPGQGLQFLFEYFSETQRNKGNFPGRFSGRQFSNSRSEMNVSTLELGDSALYLCASKNSDTGELFFGEGSRLTVL.

The V call is TRBV12-3 or TRBV12-4, the J call TRBJ2-5, with 8 bases lining up with TRBD1. CDR3 length: 14 amino acids. J lost 3 bases, V lost 6 bases, and 6 bases had no gene match. In DNA form, the CDR3 reads TGTGCCAGCAGCCCCGGGACAGGAGAAGAGACCCAGTACTTC. As protein: CASSPGTGEETQYF.

The chain is built from TRBV5-1 and TRBJ2-7, with TRBD2 matching 10 bases. CDR1 SGHRS and CDR2 YFSETQ come from the germline V gene. Unmatched junction bases numbered 3, after V lost 4 bases and J lost 2 bases. The CDR3 is 14 residues long. The CDR3 region has the DNA TGCGCCAGCAGCGAGCGGGAGGGCCCCTACGAGCAGTACTTC. This codes for CASSEREGPYEQYF.